The 30 T cell receptor beta chains presented below share a single source sample, sequenced in a study of blood T cells in healthy people across ages (dated by TCRdb to about 2015). Receptor libraries were prepared by 5' RACE. The reads were generated on an Illumina HiSeq 2500. A second PCR of roughly 6 to 11 cycles was performed with a sample-barcoded 5' primer and a J-beta primer mix. TCRdb reprocessed the public reads (quality trimming at Q25 with fastp, clone calling with MiXCR) and kept in-frame beta chains. Rows matching on CDR3 protein sequence are summarized as one entry with the most common DNA and genes. The sample table shows 800,000 or so distinct CDR3 sequences, and more than 35% are seen once. The top ten clonotypes cover 15% to 20% of the sample. Sequenced sample: blood. These receptors originate from an elderly man in good health.

The gene calls are TRBV7-2 and TRBJ2-1, with 9 bases fitting TRBD2. J was trimmed by 5 bases and V by 5 bases; bases with no gene match: 7. The V gene's germline CDR1 is SGHTA and CDR2 FQGNSA. This CDR3 region has 15 residues. The CDR3 DNA reads TGTGCCAGCAGCACCAAGCGGGAGGAAAACAATGAGCAGTTCTTC. This codes for CASSTKREENNEQFF.

This chain connects TRBV28 to TRBJ2-3; 9 bases fit TRBD1. The CDR3 loop spans 15 amino acids. V was clipped by 8 bases and J by 6 bases; unmatched bases: 12. Germline V CDR1 and CDR2: MDHEN, SYDVKM. The CDR3 sequence is CASAPGQGTFDTQYF. The CDR3, as DNA: TGTGCCAGCGCTCCGGGACAGGGAACATTTGATACGCAGTATTTT.

This clonotype was observed at least ten times. The genes are TRBV20-1 and TRBJ2-5; D is undetermined. From germline, CDR1 is DFQATT and CDR2 SNEGSKA (reference sequence). The CDR3 runs 12 residues. V lost 6 bases and J lost 5, with 13 bases in between. The CDR3, as DNA: TGCAGTGCCCAGACGCCGGCGGAGACCCAGTACTTC. Its translation: CSAQTPAETQYF.

The chain couples TRBV20-1 to TRBJ2-5; 12 nucleotides line up with TRBD2. Near its end, the DNA agrees better with TRBJ2-7, so the J call may be wrong. The CDR3 has 14 amino acids. Looked up from germline, CDR1 is DFQATT and CDR2 is SNEGSKA (reference sequence). The CDR3 reads CSALGLAGNYEQYF. The CDR3 DNA reads TGCAGTGCTCTCGGACTAGCGGGAAACTACGAGCAGTACTTC.

This clonotype was observed a few times. The J gene is TRBJ2-3, the V gene TRBV5-6; tentative D call: TRBD2 (5 bases). Germline-derived CDR1 and CDR2 are SGHDT and YYEEEE. There are 13 residues in the CDR3. The CDR3 sequence is CAGGTLSTDTQYF. For the CDR3, the DNA is TGTGCAGGAGGAACACTTAGCACAGATACGCAGTATTTT.

The V and J genes are TRBV27 and TRBJ2-1; either TRBD1 or TRBD2 may supply D (5 bases each). The ends were cut back, 5 bases at V and 8 bases at J, with 16 bases in the middle. The V gene's germline CDR1 is MNHEY and CDR2 SMNVEV (reference sequence). The CDR3 consists of 14 residues. CDR3 coding DNA: TGTGCCAGCAGTCTCGAGGTGGGACCCGATGAGCAGTTCTTC. Translated, it gives CASSLEVGPDEQFF.

This clonotype showed up just a few times. The V and J genes are TRBV6-1 and TRBJ2-1; D not resolved. This CDR3 spans 13 amino acids. The germline V gene encodes CDR1 MNHNS and CDR2 SASEGT. The V end was cut by 4 bases, the J end by 6 bases, with 10 bases between. This CDR3 is CASSVTRINEQFF. CDR3 nucleotides: TGTGCCAGCAGTGTCACACGGATCAATGAGCAGTTCTTC.

The chain combines TRBV7-2 with TRBJ2-2; D is ambiguous. The CDR3 is 17 amino acids. Deletions cut 1 base from V and 4 bases from J, with 16 bases between. From germline, CDR1 is SGHTA and CDR2 FQGNSA. CDR3 bases: TGTGCCAGCAGCTTAGGTTCCCGCGGTTCTTCCACCGGGGAGCTGTTTTTT. It encodes CASSLGSRGSSTGELFF.

The V and J genes are TRBV6-5 and TRBJ2-5, with 9 bases identical to TRBD1. The CDR3 covers 11 residues. Germline lookup yields CDR1 MNHEY and CDR2 SVGAGI. Trimming at V came to 9 bases and at J to 12 bases, leaving 8 bases not matched to a gene. Here the CDR3 DNA reads TGTGCCAGGGGAGGAAGGACAGGGGAGTACTTC. Its protein product is CARGGRTGEYF.

There are many counts of this clonotype. This chain uses TRBV29-1 with TRBJ2-5; TRBD2 matches at 12 bases. This CDR3 has 14 amino acids. Germline lookup yields CDR1 SQVTM and CDR2 ANQGSEA. V lost 6 bases and J lost 2; bases outside the gene matches: 4. For the CDR3, the DNA is TGCAGCGTAGCAGGGACTAGCGGGCAAGAGACCCAGTACTTC. The encoded protein is CSVAGTSGQETQYF.

This clonotype was recorded a few times. The genes are TRBV20-1 and TRBJ2-7, with TRBD2 identical over 13 bases. Germline CDR1 is DFQATT and CDR2 is SNEGSKA (reference sequence). With V trimmed by 4 bases and J by 6 bases, 6 bases remained unmatched. The CDR3 has 14 amino acids. CDR3 in amino acids: CSAIPGLAGSEQYF. CDR3 DNA: TGCAGTGCTATTCCGGGACTAGCGGGAAGCGAGCAGTACTTC.

Ten or more counts support this clonotype. This may be a read error: a much more frequent sequence differs by one nucleotide. The J gene is TRBJ2-5, the V gene TRBV28, with 7 bases matching TRBD2. Per germline, CDR1 MDHEN and CDR2 SYDVKM. V shed 5 bases and J 5 bases; nucleotides not matched to a gene: 8. This CDR3 contains 14 residues. The CDR3 nucleotides are TGTGCCAGCAGTGTATCCCCGCGGGAGGAGACCCAGTACTTC. Translation: CASSVSPREETQYF. The full variable domain, in which reference TRBV28 and TRBJ2-5 provide the parts outside the CDR3, is DVKVTQSSRYLVKRTGEKVFLECVQDMDHENMFWYRQDPGLGLRLIYFSYDVKMKEKGDIPEGYSVSREKKERFSLILESASTNQTSMYLCASSVSPREETQYFGPGTRLLVL.

This clonotype was seen only a few times. J is TRBJ2-1 and V is TRBV29-1; 11 bases fit TRBD2. J was trimmed by 7 bases and V by 3 bases; bases with no gene match: 8. Germline CDR1 SQVTM, CDR2 ANQGSEA. The CDR3 contains 15 residues. The CDR3 DNA reads as TGCAGCGTTGAGTTCGGGACTAGCGGAGCGAATGAGCAGTTCTTC. It translates to CSVEFGTSGANEQFF.

The table lists this clonotype with a few counts. Compared with germline, one end of the junction differs, possibly owing to a read error. This chain uses TRBV7-7 with TRBJ2-7, with D tentatively TRBD2 (6 bases). Germline CDR1 SSHAT, CDR2 FNYEAQ (reference sequence). The CDR3 is 14 residues long. The CDR3 loop is CASSPLAGISEQYF. The CDR3 DNA reads TGTGCTAGCAGCCCTCTGGCGGGGATTAGCGAGCAGTACTTC.

This clonotype was seen once. A much larger clone sits a single nucleotide away, making a read error possible. The chain couples TRBV12-3 or TRBV12-4 to TRBJ2-2; the D is unclear. This CDR3 comprises 11 residues. The CDR3 coding sequence is TGTGCCAGCGGGAACGCCGGGGAGCTGTTTTTT. It codes for CASGNAGELFF.

V usage is TRBV20-1 and J usage is TRBJ2-3, with 7 bases matching TRBD2. Trimming at V came to 5 bases and at J to 6 bases, leaving 14 bases not matched to a gene. This CDR3 contains 15 residues. The germline V gene has CDR1 DFQATT and CDR2 SNEGSKA (reference sequence). CDR3 region: CSAENRDWGGDTQYF. The CDR3 DNA sequence: TGCAGTGCTGAAAACCGGGACTGGGGGGGTGATACGCAGTATTTT.

The rearrangement joins TRBV29-1 to TRBJ1-2, with 8 positions matching TRBD1. The V gene end was trimmed by 7 bases and the J gene end by 5 bases; junction bases not matched to a gene: 3. The germline V gene encodes CDR1 SQVTM and CDR2 ANQGSEA. The CDR3 spans 11 residues. The CDR3 loop reads CSEDREYGYTF. The DNA of the CDR3 is TGCAGCGAGGACAGGGAATATGGCTACACCTTC. The full variable domain, rest sourced from reference TRBV29-1 and TRBJ1-2, is SAVISQKPSRDICQRGTSLTIQCQVDSQVTMMFWYRQQPGQSLTLIATANQGSEATYESGFVIDKFPISRPNLTFSTLTVSNMSPEDSSIYLCSEDREYGYTFGSGTRLTVV.

Turning to this clonotype: This may be a read error: a much more frequent sequence differs by one nucleotide. The CDR3 DNA follows: TGTGCCAGCAGCCGGGGAGGGGCAGGCACCTACGAGCAGTACTTC. As protein: CASSRGGAGTYEQYF. The V gene is TRBV7-6, the J gene TRBJ2-7; the match to TRBD2 covers 7 bases. The CDR3 consists of 15 residues. Trimming at V came to 5 bases and at J to 2 bases, leaving 9 bases not matched to a gene. Germline V gene data show CDR1 as SGHVS and CDR2 as FNYEAQ.

V is TRBV12-3 or TRBV12-4 and J is TRBJ2-1; weak D call: TRBD2 (6 bases). Trimming left V 2 bases short and J 4 bases short, with 12 bases between. The CDR3 covers 15 residues. The CDR3 spells CASSLREDIYNEQFF. The CDR3 DNA reads as TGTGCCAGCAGTTTAAGGGAGGATATTTACAATGAGCAGTTCTTC.

CDR3 in amino acids: CSARSDGGFYGYTF. CDR3 DNA sequence: TGCAGTGCTAGATCGGACGGAGGTTTCTATGGCTACACCTTC. The chain employs TRBV20-1 and TRBJ1-2; D not certain. This CDR3 contains 14 residues. V was pared by 2 bases and J by 4 bases, with 14 bases between. Germline lookup yields CDR1 DFQATT and CDR2 SNEGSKA (reference sequence).

The chain joins TRBV27 to TRBJ2-7; no definite D call. CDR3 size: 13 residues. CDR1 is MNHEY and CDR2 is SMNVEV in the germline V gene (reference sequence). Trimming removed 2 bases from V and 6 bases from J, with 11 bases in between. This CDR3 reads CASSLSSVGEQYF. The CDR3 nucleotides are TGTGCCAGCAGTTTAAGTTCGGTGGGCGAGCAGTACTTC.

V gene TRBV6-5 combines with J gene TRBJ1-3; D uncertain. The V gene's germline CDR1 is MNHEY and CDR2 SVGAGI. The germline V and J ends were trimmed by 2 bases and 9 bases, with 5 bases remaining between them. The CDR3 has 11 residues. The CDR3 nucleotides read TGTGCCAGCAGTTACGGTGGCACCATATATTTT. Translation gives CASSYGGTIYF.

This clonotype was found once. The junction departs from the called germline gene at one end, perhaps through a read error. The gene calls are TRBV7-2 and TRBJ2-3; possible D gene TRBD1, 5 bases. The CDR3 sequence is 13 residues long. Germline CDR1 reads SGHTA; CDR2 reads FQGNSA. The CDR3 coding sequence is TGTGACAGCAGCTACAGGCTTGGAGATACGCAGTATTTT. Its protein product is CDSSYRLGDTQYF.

The J gene is TRBJ2-3, the V gene TRBV12-3 or TRBV12-4; no definite D call. This CDR3 contains 13 residues. V lost 6 bases, J lost 0 bases, and 7 bases lay in between. CDR3 in DNA: TGTGCCAGCAGAGCCGATAGCACAGATACGCAGTATTTT. It translates to CASRADSTDTQYF.

Notes on this clonotype: Given a much more abundant clone one base away, this may be a read error. V gene TRBV12-3 or TRBV12-4 combines with J gene TRBJ2-4; 8 nucleotides agree with TRBD1. This CDR3 is built from 15 residues. Germline trimming cut 2 bases from V and 13 bases from J; bases unmatched to any gene: 13. Written as DNA, the CDR3 is TGTGCCAGCAGTTTATATAAACAGGGGGGCAATGAGCAGTACTTC. Its protein is CASSLYKQGGNEQYF.

This clonotype has at least ten counts. J is TRBJ2-7 and V is TRBV7-2; TRBD2 might be the D (6 bases). The CDR3 length is 15 residues. V was trimmed by 5 bases and J by 0 bases, leaving 14 bases between them. Germline-derived CDR1 and CDR2 are SGHTA and FQGNSA. The CDR3 DNA sequence: TGTGCCAGCAGCCTCAACGGGGGACTCTCCTACGAGCAGTACTTC. Its protein product is CASSLNGGLSYEQYF.

This clonotype was observed a handful of times. The chain links TRBV7-3 to TRBJ2-3; D gene uncertain. Trimming took 3 bases from V and 2 from J, leaving 6 bases between them. This CDR3 has 13 residues. Germline V gene sequence: CDR1 SGHTA, CDR2 FQGTGA. In DNA form, the CDR3 reads TGTGCCAGCAGCTTCCTGTCCACAGATACGCAGTATTTT. Protein: CASSFLSTDTQYF. The full variable domain, its missing parts supplied by reference TRBV7-3 and TRBJ2-3, is GAGVSQTPSNKVTEKGKYVELRCDPISGHTALYWYRQSLGQGPEFLIYFQGTGAADDSGLPNDRFFAVRPEGSVSTLKIQRTERGDSAVYLCASSFLSTDTQYFGPGTRLTVL.

The genes are TRBV11-2 and TRBJ2-1; D assignment may be TRBD1 or TRBD2 (5 bases each). The CDR3 runs 16 residues. Trimming cost V 5 bases and J 7 bases, with 21 bases left between them. Germline CDR1 and CDR2: SGHAT and FQNNGV. The CDR3 spells CASSPMGPQRENEQFF. Here the CDR3 DNA reads TGTGCCAGCAGCCCGATGGGACCGCAAAGGGAGAATGAGCAGTTCTTC.

This rearrangement joins TRBV29-1 to TRBJ1-1; D call uncertain. Germline-derived CDR1 and CDR2 are SQVTM and ANQGSEA. The CDR3 sequence is 12 residues long. V dropped 4 bases and J dropped 1 base, with 7 bases sitting between them. CDR3 residues: CSVVPANTEAFF. The DNA for the CDR3 is TGCAGCGTTGTACCAGCGAACACTGAAGCTTTCTTT.

The V call is TRBV10-2, the J call TRBJ1-5; a possible D gene is TRBD1 (5 bases). Germline CDR1 and CDR2: WSHSY and SAAADI. V was trimmed by 8 bases and J by 3 bases, leaving 11 bases between them. CDR3 length equals 13 residues. The CDR3 reads CASGGGYNQPQHF. In nucleotides, the CDR3 is TGCGCCAGCGGGGGGGGGTACAATCAGCCCCAGCATTTT.